This record looks at one TCR beta chain sequence and its context. The sample belongs to a study of blood T cell repertoires in COVID-19. TCRdb keeps only in-frame clones here, not all; method: immunoSEQ multiplex PCR. Of hundreds of thousands of clones detected, 80% to 90% appear once; the ten largest clones hold 2.5% to 3%. CDR3 length equals 16 residues. Trimming removed 9 bases from V and 7 bases from J; junction bases left unmatched: 15. Germline loops: CDR1 SGHNT, CDR2 YYREEE (reference sequence). The TCR comes from a woman in her thirties or forties with active or convalescent COVID-19. Input material: peripheral blood. V and J are TRBV5-4 and TRBJ2-2, with 10 bases aligning to TRBD2. DNA for the CDR3: TGTGCCACCCAAGCGAGCGGGGGGGCCGTAATCGGGGAGCTGTTTTTT. It is translated as CATQASGGAVIGELFF.